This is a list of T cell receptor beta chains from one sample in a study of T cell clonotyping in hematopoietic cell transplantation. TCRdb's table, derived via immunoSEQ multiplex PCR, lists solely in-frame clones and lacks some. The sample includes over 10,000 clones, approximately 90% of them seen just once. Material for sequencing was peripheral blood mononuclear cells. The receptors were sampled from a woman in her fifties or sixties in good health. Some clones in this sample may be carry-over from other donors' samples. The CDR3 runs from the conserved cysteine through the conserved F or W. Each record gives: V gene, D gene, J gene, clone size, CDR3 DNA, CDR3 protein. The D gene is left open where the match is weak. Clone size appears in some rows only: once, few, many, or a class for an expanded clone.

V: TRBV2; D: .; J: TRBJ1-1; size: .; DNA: TGTGCCAGCCGGGCGTCCGGGGGCCGGAACACTGAAGCTTTCTTT; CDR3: CASRASGGRNTEAFF
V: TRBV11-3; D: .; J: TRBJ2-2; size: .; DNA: TGTGCCAGCAGCCCAAACACCGGGGAGCTGTTTTTT; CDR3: CASSPNTGELFF
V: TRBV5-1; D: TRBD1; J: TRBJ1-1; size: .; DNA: TGCGCCAGCAGCCCACAGGGACAGGGGTTGATAAAAAACGAAGCTTTCTTT; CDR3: CASSPQGQGLIKNEAFF
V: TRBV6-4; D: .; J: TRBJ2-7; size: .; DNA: TGTGCCAGCAGGATAACAGGGACCGAGCAGTACTTC; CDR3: CASRITGTEQYF
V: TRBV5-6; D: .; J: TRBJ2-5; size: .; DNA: TGTGCCAGCAGCTTGCGACAGCAAGAGACCCAGTACTTC; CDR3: CASSLRQQETQYF
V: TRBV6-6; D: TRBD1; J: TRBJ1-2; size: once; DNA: TGTGCCAGCAGAAAGACAGGGGGCATTGGCTACACCTTC; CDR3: CASRKTGGIGYTF
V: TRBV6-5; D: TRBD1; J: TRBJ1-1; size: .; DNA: TGTGCCAGCAGTTTGACAGGGGGAATGAACACTGAAGCTTTCTTT; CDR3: CASSLTGGMNTEAFF
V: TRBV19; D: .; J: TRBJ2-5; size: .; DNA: TGTGCCAGTAGCCCCTACGAGGGGGGCCAAGAGACCCAGTACTTC; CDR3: CASSPYEGGQETQYF
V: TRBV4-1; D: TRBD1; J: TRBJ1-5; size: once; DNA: TGCGCCAGCAGCCCCGCAGGGGGGCATTTTCAGCCCCAGCATTTT; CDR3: CASSPAGGHFQPQHF
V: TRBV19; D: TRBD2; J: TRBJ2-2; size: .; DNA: TGTGCCAGCCGGGACTACATAAACACCGGGGAGCTGTTTTTT; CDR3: CASRDYINTGELFF
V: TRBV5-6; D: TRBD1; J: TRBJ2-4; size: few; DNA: TGTGCCAGCAGTAGGACAGGGATCGGGAACATTCAGTACTTC; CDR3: CASSRTGIGNIQYF
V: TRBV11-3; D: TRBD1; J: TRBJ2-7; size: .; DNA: TGTGCCAGCAGCTTAGATCGTGACAGGGAGCTTGAGCAGTACTTC; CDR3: CASSLDRDRELEQYF
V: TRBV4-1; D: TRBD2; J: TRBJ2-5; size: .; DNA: TGCGCCAGCAGCCAAGATTGGTCGAGCGGGGTGACCCAGTACTTC; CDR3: CASSQDWSSGVTQYF
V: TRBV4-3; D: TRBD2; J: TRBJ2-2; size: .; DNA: TGCGCCAGCAGCCAAGACGTTGGGGGGGAGGGTTTGACCGGGGAGCTGTTTTTT; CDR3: CASSQDVGGEGLTGELFF
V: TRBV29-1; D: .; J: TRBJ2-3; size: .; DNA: TGCAGCGTCAACAGGGTAATGACAGATACGCAGTATTTT; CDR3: CSVNRVMTDTQYF
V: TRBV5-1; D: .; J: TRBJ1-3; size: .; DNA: TGCGCCAGCAGCTTGGGAGGGCTTGCTGGAAACACCATATATTTT; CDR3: CASSLGGLAGNTIYF
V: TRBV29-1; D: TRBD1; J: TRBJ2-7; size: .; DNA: TGCAGCGTAACAGGGGAATCCTACGAGCAGTACTTC; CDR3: CSVTGESYEQYF
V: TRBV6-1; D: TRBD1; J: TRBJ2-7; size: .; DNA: TGTGCCAGCAGAATGAACCGGGACAGGGCTTACGAGCAGTACTTC; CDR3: CASRMNRDRAYEQYF
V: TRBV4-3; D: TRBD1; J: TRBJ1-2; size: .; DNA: TGCGCCAGCAGCCAAGATCCTCAGGGGGTTACTATCGGTGGCTACACCTTC; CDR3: CASSQDPQGVTIGGYTF
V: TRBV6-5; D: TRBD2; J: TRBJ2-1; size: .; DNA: TGTGCCAGCATGGGACTAGGCAATGAGCAGTTCTTC; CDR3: CASMGLGNEQFF
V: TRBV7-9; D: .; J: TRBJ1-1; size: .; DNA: TGTGCCAGCAGCTTACCCAGGGGCCCGAACACTGAAGCTTTCTTT; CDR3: CASSLPRGPNTEAFF
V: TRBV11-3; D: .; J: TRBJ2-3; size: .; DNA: TGTGCCAGCAGCTTAATGGGGGGGCTCACAGATACGCAGTATTTT; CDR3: CASSLMGGLTDTQYF
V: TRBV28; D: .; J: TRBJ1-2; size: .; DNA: TGTGCCAGCAGTTACCGGGACACCCATAAGGGGGGCTACACCTTC; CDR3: CASSYRDTHKGGYTF
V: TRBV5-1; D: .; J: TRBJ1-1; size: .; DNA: TGCGCCAGCAGCTCCGAGGGGTGGACTGAAGCTTTCTTT; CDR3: CASSSEGWTEAFF
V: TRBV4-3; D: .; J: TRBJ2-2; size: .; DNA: TGCGCCAGCAGCCAAGGTCCGATCACCGGGGAGCTGTTTTTT; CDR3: CASSQGPITGELFF
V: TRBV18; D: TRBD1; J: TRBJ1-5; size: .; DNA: TGTGCCAGCTCACGGGGCACAGGGGGTCTTCAGCATTTT; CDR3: CASSRGTGGLQHF
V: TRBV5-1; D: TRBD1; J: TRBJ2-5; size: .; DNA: TGCGCCAGCAGCTTGGAGGTGACAGGGGGAATAAAGTCAGGAACGGAGCAGTACTTC; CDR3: CASSLEVTGGIKSGTEQYF
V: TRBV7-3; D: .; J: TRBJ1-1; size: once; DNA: TGTGCCAGCAGCTTAAGAGGATCCGGGGGGCGGATATCGGCTGAAGCTTTCTTT; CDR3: CASSLRGSGGRISAEAFF
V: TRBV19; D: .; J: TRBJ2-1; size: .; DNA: TGTGCCAGTAGTATCAGGGTACAGAATGAGCAGTTCTTC; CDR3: CASSIRVQNEQFF
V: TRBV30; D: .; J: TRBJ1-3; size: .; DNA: TGTGCCTGGGAGGGGGCTGGAAACACCATATATTTT; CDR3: CAWEGAGNTIYF
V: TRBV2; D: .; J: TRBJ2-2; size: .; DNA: TGTGCCAGCAGTGAAGGGACACACGCGAACACCGGGGAGCTGTTTTTT; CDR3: CASSEGTHANTGELFF
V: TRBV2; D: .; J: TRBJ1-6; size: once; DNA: TGTGCCAGCAGTGAGAATAATTCACCCCTCCACTTT; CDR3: CASSENNSPLHF
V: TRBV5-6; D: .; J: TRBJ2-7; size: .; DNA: TGTGCCAGCAGCTTGGTGGACAGCTCTTACGAGCAGTACTTC; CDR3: CASSLVDSSYEQYF
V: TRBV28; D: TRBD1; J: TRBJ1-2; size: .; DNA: TGTGCCAGCAGTTTGGGACAGACCCATGGCTACACCTTC; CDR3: CASSLGQTHGYTF
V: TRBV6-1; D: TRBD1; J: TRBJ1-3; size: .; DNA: TGTGCCAGCAGGGCAGGGGGCATGAGCAGAAACACCATATATTTT; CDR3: CASRAGGMSRNTIYF
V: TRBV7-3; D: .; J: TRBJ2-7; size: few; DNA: TGTGCCAGCGCCTTCGGGGGCCGGGACACCACCTACGAGCAGTACTTC; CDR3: CASAFGGRDTTYEQYF
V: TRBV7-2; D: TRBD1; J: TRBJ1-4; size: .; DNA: TGTGCCAGCAGTTGGACAGGGGCAGGAGAAAAACTGTTTTTT; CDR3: CASSWTGAGEKLFF
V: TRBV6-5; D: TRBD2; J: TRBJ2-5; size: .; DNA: TGTGCCAGCAGGGCGGGGGAGTTCCGGCAAGAGACCCAGTACTTC; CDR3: CASRAGEFRQETQYF
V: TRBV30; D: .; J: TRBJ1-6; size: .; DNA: TGTGCCTGGAGTATCGGGGGGAAGGGGTCACCCCTCCACTTT; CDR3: CAWSIGGKGSPLHF
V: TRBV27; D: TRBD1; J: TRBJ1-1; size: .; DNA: TGTGCCAGCAGTTTACACAGGGGTGGTACTGAAGCTTTCTTT; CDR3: CASSLHRGGTEAFF
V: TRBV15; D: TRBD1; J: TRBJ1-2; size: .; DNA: TGTGCCACCAGCAGAGTTTCCCCCCAAACCGGGACAGGGGCTGGCTACACCTTC; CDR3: CATSRVSPQTGTGAGYTF
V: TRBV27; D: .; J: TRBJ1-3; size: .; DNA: TGTGCCAGCAGTTTTGACCGTTACTCTGGAAACACCATATATTTT; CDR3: CASSFDRYSGNTIYF